This T cell receptor (beta chain) originates from a study of response to subunit inactivated influenza vaccine. General study findings and limits: Each seasonal influenza vaccination recruits few new T cells, the authors suggested.

Germline CDR1 is SGHDN and CDR2 is FVKESK. V was clipped by 1 base and J by 7 bases, with 16 bases between them. CDR3 length: 16 residues. TCRdb re-called the RT-PCR reads with MiXCR, one entry per CDR3 protein. The sample lists 590,000 or so distinct CDR3 sequences, around 13% occurring once. This clonotype occurred many times. The antigen is unknown. This clonotype was sampled from a man aged 45-65 years who received an inactivated influenza vaccine. This specimen consisted of PBMCs from blood, obtained 14 days before vaccination. The rearrangement uses TRBV14 and TRBJ2-2; the D is unclear. The CDR3 reads CASSQGATRAYGELFF. In DNA, the CDR3 is TGTGCCAGCAGCCAAGGTGCGACGCGCGCATACGGGGAGCTGTTTTTT.